This T cell receptor beta chain derives from a study of blood T cell repertoires in COVID-19. On the study more broadly: Acute-phase and convalescent COVID-19 samples originated in the United States, Italy and Spain. From T cells, B-cell-depleted T cells, or PBMCs came the material, which was cDNA or gDNA.

Study processing details: The assay estimated nucleated cells by amplifying reference gene primers. Measured with immunoSEQ multiplex PCR; TCRdb has only the in-frame clones, and not every one. V and J calls plus clone size are reproduced from that table; the DNA served to infer D and trimming. The sample includes about 76,000 clones, about 90% of them seen just once. The junction had 12 bases not matched to a gene; V was cut back by 5 bases and J by 9 bases. The CDR3 totals 15 residues. Germline CDR1 reads MNHEY; CDR2 reads SVGEGT. The chain links TRBV6-2 or TRBV6-3 to TRBJ2-1; 8 positions agree with TRBD1. The sequencing sample was made of peripheral blood. This sequence originates from a middle-aged man with active COVID-19. The CDR3 protein is CASSLTGTGTGEQFF. CDR3 nucleotide sequence: TGTGCCAGCAGTCTTACCGGGACAGGAACTGGTGAGCAGTTCTTC.